The T cell receptor beta chain described here comes from a study of cytomegalovirus exposure and HLA in healthy donors. For this clone: The junction shows a germline mismatch at one end, possibly a read error. Other DNA variants within this sample encode the same CDR3.

The PCR was carried out with 60 Vbeta primers and 13 Jbeta primers. Sequenced by immunoSEQ multiplex PCR; TCRdb stores in-frame clones only, minus some. This sample has some 180,000 clones, with approximately 73% found just once. The CDR3 spans 14 residues. The germline V gene encodes CDR1 LNHDA and CDR2 SQIVND (reference sequence). The sequenced material came from PBMCs. This chain links TRBV19 with TRBJ1-6, with D possibly being TRBD1 (5 bases). This TCR came from a woman in her 30s in good health and CMV-seropositive. As DNA, the CDR3 is TGTGCCAGTAGTCCGAAGGGGAGGAGTTCACCCCTCCATTTT. Protein sequence: CASSPKGRSSPLHF.